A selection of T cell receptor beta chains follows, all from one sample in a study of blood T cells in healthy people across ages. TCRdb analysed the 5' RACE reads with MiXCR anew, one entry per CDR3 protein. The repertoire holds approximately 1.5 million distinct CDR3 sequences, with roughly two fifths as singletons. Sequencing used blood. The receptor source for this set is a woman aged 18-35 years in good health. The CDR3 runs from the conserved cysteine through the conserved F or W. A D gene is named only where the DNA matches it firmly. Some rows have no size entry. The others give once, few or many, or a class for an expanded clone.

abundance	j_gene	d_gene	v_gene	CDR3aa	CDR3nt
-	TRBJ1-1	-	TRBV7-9	CASSFPLGRVNTEAFF	TGTGCCAGCAGCTTTCCTTTGGGCAGAGTGAACACTGAAGCTTTCTTT
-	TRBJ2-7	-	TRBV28	CASSFVGPYYEQYF	TGTGCCAGCAGTTTTGTGGGACCTTACTACGAGCAGTACTTC
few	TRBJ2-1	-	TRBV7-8	CASRLTSETIGQFF	TGTGCCAGCAGACTGACCTCGGAGACAATCGGGCAGTTCTTC
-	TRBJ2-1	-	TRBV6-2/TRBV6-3	CASSSGLAIEQFF	TGTGCCAGCAGTTCGGGCCTCGCAATTGAGCAGTTCTTC
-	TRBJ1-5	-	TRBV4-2	CARSQDIPGAAIGNQPQHF	TGTGCCAGAAGCCAAGACATACCAGGGGCGGCAATAGGCAATCAGCCCCAGCATTTT
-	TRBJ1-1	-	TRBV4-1	CASSQWTRNTEAFF	TGCGCCAGCAGCCAATGGACACGGAACACTGAAGCTTTCTTT
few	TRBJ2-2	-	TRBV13	CASSFSRNTGELFF	TGTGCCAGCAGCTTCTCAAGGAACACCGGGGAGCTGTTTTTT
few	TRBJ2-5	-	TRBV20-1	CSASGGRRSQETQYF	TGCAGTGCTAGTGGCGGACGGAGGAGCCAAGAGACCCAGTACTTC
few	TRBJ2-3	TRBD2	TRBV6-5	CASSYEGGRALNTQYF	TGTGCCAGCAGTTACGAGGGCGGGAGGGCCTTAAATACGCAGTATTTT
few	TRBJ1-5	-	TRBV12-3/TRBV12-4	CASSRTEGIIQPQHF	TGTGCCAGCAGCCGGACCGAGGGTATAATTCAGCCCCAGCATTTT
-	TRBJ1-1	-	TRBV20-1	CSTGTPNTEAFF	TGCAGTACCGGGACACCGAACACTGAAGCTTTCTTT
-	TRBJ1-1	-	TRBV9	CASSVEGNGEAFF	TGTGCCAGCAGCGTAGAAGGTAATGGTGAAGCTTTCTTT
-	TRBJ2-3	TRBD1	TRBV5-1	CASSVDRASADTQYF	TGCGCCAGCAGCGTGGACAGGGCAAGCGCAGATACGCAGTATTTT
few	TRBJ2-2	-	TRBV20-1	CSARRGQHATGELFF	TGCAGTGCTAGGAGAGGACAGCATGCCACCGGGGAGCTGTTTTTT
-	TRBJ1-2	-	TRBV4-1	CASGQEGPQQGNYGYTF	TGCGCCAGCGGCCAAGAAGGTCCCCAACAGGGTAACTATGGCTACACCTTC
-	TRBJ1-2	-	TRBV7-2	CASSSWGRNYGYTF	TGTGCCAGCAGCTCCTGGGGGCGAAACTATGGCTACACCTTC
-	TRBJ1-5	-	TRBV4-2	CASSQDRKSPQHF	TGTGCCAGCAGCCAAGACAGAAAGTCACCCCAGCATTTT
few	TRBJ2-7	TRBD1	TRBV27	CASSLSVTGVVYEQYF	TGTGCCAGCAGTTTATCGGTGACAGGGGTCGTCTACGAGCAGTACTTC
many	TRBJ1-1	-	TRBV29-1	CSVEVNTEAFF	TGCAGCGTTGAGGTCAACACTGAAGCTTTCTTT
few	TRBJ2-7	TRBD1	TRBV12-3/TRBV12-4	CASSPDRARSYEQYF	TGTGCCAGCAGCCCGGACAGGGCGAGGTCCTACGAGCAGTACTTC
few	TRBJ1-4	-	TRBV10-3	CATRSNEKLFF	TGTGCCACCCGGTCTAATGAAAAACTGTTTTTT
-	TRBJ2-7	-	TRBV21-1	CASSTNRGRLGEQYF	TGTGCCAGCAGCACCAACAGGGGGCGATTGGGCGAGCAGTACTTC
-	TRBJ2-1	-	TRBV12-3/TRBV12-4	CAGSLWRYYNEQFF	TGTGCCGGCAGTTTATGGCGGTACTACAATGAGCAGTTCTTC
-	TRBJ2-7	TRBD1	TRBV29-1	CSAATGTGIYEQYF	TGCAGCGCCGCCACCGGGACAGGAATATACGAGCAGTACTTC
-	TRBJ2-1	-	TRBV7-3	CASSSGIRGYNEQFF	TGTGCCAGCAGCTCCGGGATCCGGGGCTACAATGAGCAGTTCTTC
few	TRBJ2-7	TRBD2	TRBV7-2	CASSLEASGGDISYEQYF	TGTGCCAGCAGCTTAGAGGCTAGCGGGGGGGATATCTCCTACGAGCAGTACTTC
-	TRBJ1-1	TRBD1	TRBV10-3	CAISAGQGETEAFF	TGTGCCATCAGTGCCGGACAGGGTGAAACTGAAGCTTTCTTT
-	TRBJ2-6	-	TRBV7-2	CASSLASVSGANVLTF	TGTGCCAGCAGCTTAGCGTCAGTCTCTGGGGCCAACGTCCTGACTTTC
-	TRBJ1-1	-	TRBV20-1	CSAVGQLNTEAFF	TGCAGTGCCGTTGGCCAGTTGAACACTGAAGCTTTCTTT
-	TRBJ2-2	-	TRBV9	CASSVYSGDTGELFF	TGTGCCAGCAGCGTATACAGTGGTGACACCGGGGAGCTGTTTTTT
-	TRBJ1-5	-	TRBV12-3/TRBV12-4	CASSLTRNQPQHF	TGTGCCAGCAGTCTAACTCGCAATCAGCCCCAGCATTTT
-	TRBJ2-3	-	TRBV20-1	CSAPKGLITTDTQYF	TGCAGTGCCCCCAAGGGATTAATAACCACAGATACGCAGTATTTT
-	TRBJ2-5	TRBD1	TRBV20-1	CSARRDRGLWQYF	TGCAGTGCTAGGCGTGACAGGGGCCTATGGCAGTACTTC
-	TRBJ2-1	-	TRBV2	CASFSYEVEEQFF	TGTGCCAGCTTCAGCTACGAGGTTGAGGAGCAGTTCTTC
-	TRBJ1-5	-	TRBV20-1	CSARAQGREQPQHF	TGCAGTGCTAGAGCACAGGGAAGGGAGCAGCCCCAGCATTTT
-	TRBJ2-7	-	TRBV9	CASSVHASTYEQYF	TGTGCCAGCAGCGTACACGCCTCTACCTACGAGCAGTACTTC
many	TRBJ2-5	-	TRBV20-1	CSASVETQYF	TGCAGTGCTAGCGTAGAGACCCAGTACTTC
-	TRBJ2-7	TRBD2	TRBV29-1	CSGSSGTSEQYF	TGCAGCGGATCCAGCGGGACCTCCGAGCAGTACTTC
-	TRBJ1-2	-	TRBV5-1	CASSLGGFGAGYTF	TGCGCCAGCAGCTTGGGGGGATTTGGAGCGGGCTACACCTTC
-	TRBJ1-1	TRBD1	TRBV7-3	CASSPGTGAVTEAFF	TGTGCCAGCAGCCCAGGGACAGGGGCGGTCACTGAAGCTTTCTTT
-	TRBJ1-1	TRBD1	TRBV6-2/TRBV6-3	CATTLGQGTEAFF	TGTGCCACAACACTCGGACAGGGCACTGAAGCTTTCTTT
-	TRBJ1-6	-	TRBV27	CASSFRTPHSPLHF	TGTGCCAGCAGCTTCAGGACCCCCCATTCACCCCTCCACTTT
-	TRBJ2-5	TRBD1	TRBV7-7	CAFDRDGQETQYF	TGTGCTTTCGACAGGGATGGCCAAGAGACCCAGTACTTC
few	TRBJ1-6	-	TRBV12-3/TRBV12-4	CASKEGSRCTLHF	TGTGCCAGTAAAGAGGGTAGCCGGTGCACCCTCCACTTT
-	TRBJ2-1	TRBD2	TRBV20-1	CSARAWGGGPSGNKYNEQFF	TGCAGTGCTAGAGCCTGGGGAGGGGGGCCTAGCGGGAATAAGTACAATGAGCAGTTCTTC